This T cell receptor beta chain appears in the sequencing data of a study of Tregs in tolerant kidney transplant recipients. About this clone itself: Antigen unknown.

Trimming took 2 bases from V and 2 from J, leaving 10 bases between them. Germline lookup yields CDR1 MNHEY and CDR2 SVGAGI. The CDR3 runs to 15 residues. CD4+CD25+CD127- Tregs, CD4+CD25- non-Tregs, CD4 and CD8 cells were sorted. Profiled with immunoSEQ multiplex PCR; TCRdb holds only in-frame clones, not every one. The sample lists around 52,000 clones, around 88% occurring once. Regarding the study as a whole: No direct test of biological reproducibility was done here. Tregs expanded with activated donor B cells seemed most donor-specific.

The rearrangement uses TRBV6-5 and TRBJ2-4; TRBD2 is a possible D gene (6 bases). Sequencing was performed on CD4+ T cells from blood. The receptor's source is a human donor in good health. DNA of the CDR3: TGTGCCAGCAGTTACATGGGGGACTCCAAAAACATTCAGTACTTC. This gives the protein CASSYMGDSKNIQYF.